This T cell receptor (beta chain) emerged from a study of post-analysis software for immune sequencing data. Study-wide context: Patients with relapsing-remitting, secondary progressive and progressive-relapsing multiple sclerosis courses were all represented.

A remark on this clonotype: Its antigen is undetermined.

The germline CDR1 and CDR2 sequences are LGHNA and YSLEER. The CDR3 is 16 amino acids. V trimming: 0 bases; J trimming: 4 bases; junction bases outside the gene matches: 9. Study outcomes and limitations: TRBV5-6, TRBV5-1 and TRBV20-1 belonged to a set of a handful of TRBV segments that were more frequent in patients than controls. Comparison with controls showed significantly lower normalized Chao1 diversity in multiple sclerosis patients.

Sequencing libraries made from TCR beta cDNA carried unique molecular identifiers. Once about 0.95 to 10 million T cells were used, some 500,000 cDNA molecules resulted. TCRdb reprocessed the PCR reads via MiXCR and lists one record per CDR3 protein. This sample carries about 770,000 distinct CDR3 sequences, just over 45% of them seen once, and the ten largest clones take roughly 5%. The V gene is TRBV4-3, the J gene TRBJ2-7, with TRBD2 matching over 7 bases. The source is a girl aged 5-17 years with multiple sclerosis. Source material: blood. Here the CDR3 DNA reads TGCGCCAGCAGCCAAGATTTCGGACTAGGAGAATACGAGCAGTACTTC. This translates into CASSQDFGLGEYEQYF.